This TCR beta chain appears in the sequencing data of a study of PD-L1 blockade in urothelial cancer. Repertoires were generated with immunoSEQ multiplex PCR, while TCRdb's copy carries only in-frame clones and drops some. The sample lists around 34,000 clones; around 85% were seen once. Regarding time point: pretreatment peripheral blood. The ends were cut back, 0 bases at V and 1 base at J, with 9 bases in the middle. The CDR3 is 16 amino acids. Germline loops: CDR1 LGHNA, CDR2 YSLEER. The sample was PBMCs, taken around atezolizumab (anti-PD-L1) treatment. The clonotype was recovered from a man older than 75 with urothelial cancer. This chain uses TRBV4-3 with TRBJ2-2, with no clear D. CDR3 in amino acids: CASSQEGRVNTGELFF. In DNA, the CDR3 is TGCGCCAGCAGCCAAGAGGGCAGAGTGAACACCGGGGAGCTGTTTTTT.